This TCR beta chain was profiled in a study of blood T cell repertoires in COVID-19. Study overall: COVID-19 samples collected from the United States, Italy and Spain covered acute and convalescent phases. Nucleic acid was either cDNA or gDNA, and it came from T cells, B-cell-depleted T cells, or PBMCs.

Germline V lookup: CDR1 SGHAT, CDR2 FQNNGV. V shed 3 bases and J shed 6 bases, with 12 bases lying between them. This CDR3 spans 14 amino acids. In the original workflow: Reference gene primers were amplified, and this amplification served to estimate nucleated cell counts. Repertoires were generated with immunoSEQ multiplex PCR, while TCRdb's copy carries only in-frame clones and drops some. That table furnishes V, J and clone size, whereas the DNA furnished D and trimming. The sample comprises approximately 290,000 clones, roughly 91% of which are singletons, and around 10% rests with the top ten. In Seattle, patients joined the study during active infection and were tracked longitudinally. This clone was observed a single time.

This receptor was taken from a woman in her 30s with COVID-19, enrolled during active disease. The chain combines TRBV11-2 with TRBJ2-1; D possibly corresponds to TRBD2 (5 bases). Material: peripheral blood. In nucleotides, the CDR3 is TGTGCCAGCAGCTTTAGCGATTTCGGCAATGAGCAGTTCTTC. Protein sequence: CASSFSDFGNEQFF.